The clone carrying this T cell receptor beta chain was seen only a few times. Antigen unknown. The data are from a study of Graves' ophthalmopathy and Graves' hyperthyroidism. Study observations and caveats: Progression of ophthalmopathy was predicted by the model with 60% to 71% sensitivity and 72% to 85% specificity.

Patients were diagnosed from clinical symptoms, serum thyroxine, TRAb, thyroid ultrasound and orbital computed tomography. Amplification targeted the TCR beta CDR3 regions, with RNA transcripts as the source material. HTBI primers primed a first-round RT-PCR, and a second-round multiplex PCR followed. MiXCR, run by TCRdb on the multiplex PCR reads, gives a single entry per CDR3 protein. The data show hundreds of thousands of distinct CDR3 sequences, 45% to 55% seen once. Germline V CDR1 and CDR2: SGHVS, FQNEAQ. The CDR3 loop spans 15 amino acids. The ends were cut back, 2 bases at V and 2 bases at J, with 12 bases in the middle.

V is TRBV7-8 and J is TRBJ2-5; D may match TRBD1 or TRBD2 (5 bases each). Sequencing input: peripheral blood. This TCR was sampled from an adult man with Graves' ophthalmopathy. This CDR3 reads CASSLLGVGQETQYF. The CDR3 DNA sequence: TGTGCCAGCAGCTTACTGGGGGTGGGTCAAGAGACCCAGTACTTC.